The 18 T cell receptor beta chains listed next were all sequenced from one sample in a study of radiotherapy plus CTLA-4 blockade in lung cancer. Only in-frame clones appear in the TCRdb table, and some are missing; sequencing was by immunoSEQ multiplex PCR. The profile shows tens of thousands of clones, roughly 85% of them singletons. Sequences were derived from peripheral blood, sampled from a patient treated with radiotherapy plus ipilimumab. All receptors derive from a human donor with non-small cell lung cancer who had a complete response to radiotherapy plus ipilimumab.

The chain links TRBV11-2 to TRBJ1-1; no reliable D call. Trimming took 2 bases from V and 2 from J, leaving 9 bases between them. Germline V gene lookup returns CDR1 SGHAT and CDR2 FQNNGV. This CDR3 is 14 amino acids long. The CDR3: CASSLRQRNTEAFF. In DNA form, the CDR3 reads TGTGCCAGCAGCTTAAGACAACGTAACACTGAAGCTTTCTTT.

The gene calls are TRBV7-2 and TRBJ2-7; 11 positions agree with TRBD2. CDR1 is SGHTA, CDR2 FQGNSA, per germline. This CDR3 is built from 15 residues. V dropped 5 bases and J dropped 7; count of bases not matched to a gene: 10. The CDR3 DNA reads TGTGCCAGCAGCCTCGGGCTACTAGCGGGGGAAGAGCAGTACTTC. Translating gives CASSLGLLAGEEQYF. The full variable domain, its missing parts supplied by reference TRBV7-2 and TRBJ2-7, is GAGVSQSPSNKVTEKGKDVELRCDPISGHTALYWYRQSLGQGLEFLIYFQGNSAPDKSGLPSDRFSAERTGGSVSTLTIQRTQQEDSAVYLCASSLGLLAGEEQYFGPGTRLTVT.

This chain connects TRBV7-2 to TRBJ2-1, with 9 bases fitting TRBD1. The CDR3 is 13 residues long. J was trimmed by 7 bases and V by 5 bases; bases with no gene match: 3. Germline lookup yields CDR1 SGHTA and CDR2 FQGNSA. The DNA for the CDR3 is TGTGCCAGCAGCACAGACAGGGGGAATGAGCAGTTCTTC. Translation: CASSTDRGNEQFF.

The CDR3 here is CASSLWAGNSNQPQHF. The CDR3 DNA follows: TGTGCCAGCAGCTTATGGGCAGGGAATAGCAATCAGCCCCAGCATTTT. The genes are TRBV7-2 and TRBJ1-5; TRBD1 might be the D (5 bases). Germline assignment: CDR1 SGHTA and CDR2 FQGNSA. This CDR3 region has 16 residues. Trimming stripped 2 bases from V and 0 bases from J, with 11 bases between.

This clone appeared a few times. The J gene is TRBJ2-1, the V gene TRBV2; 7 positions agree with TRBD2. V lost 5 bases and J lost 3; bases outside the gene matches: 1. This CDR3 has 13 residues. Looked up from germline, CDR1 is SNHLY and CDR2 is FYNNEI. In nucleotides, the CDR3 is TGTGCCAGCAGTAGGACTAGCTACAATGAGCAGTTCTTC. It translates to CASSRTSYNEQFF.

This chain uses TRBV6-4 with TRBJ1-2; 8 bases match TRBD1. This CDR3 region has 15 residues. From germline, CDR1 is MRHNA and CDR2 SNTAGT. V dropped 4 bases and J dropped 7; count of bases not matched to a gene: 11. The CDR3 DNA reads TGTGCCAGCAGTGCCCCCTCCCGGACAGGGTTTGGCTACACCTTC. This gives the protein CASSAPSRTGFGYTF.

The chain uses TRBV7-9 and TRBJ1-1; D not certain. CDR3 length: 14 amino acids. The V gene lost 2 bases and the J gene lost 6 bases, with 13 bases spanning the gap. The germline CDR1 and CDR2 sequences are SEHNR and FQNEAQ (reference sequence). CDR3 sequence: CASSLILRSAEAFF. CDR3 DNA sequence: TGTGCCAGCAGCTTAATTTTACGTAGCGCTGAAGCTTTCTTT.

V and J are TRBV6-1 and TRBJ2-7; D is unresolved. With 2 bases removed from V and 0 bases from J, the gap between germline ends came to 11 bases. Germline V gene lookup returns CDR1 MNHNS and CDR2 SASEGT. The CDR3 contains 15 residues. The CDR3 region has the DNA TGTGCCAGCAGTGAACGGCCGATCAGCTCCTACGAGCAGTACTTC. It specifies CASSERPISSYEQYF.

This chain links TRBV5-1 with TRBJ1-6, with D hard to call. The CDR3 consists of 14 residues. Trimming cost V 5 bases and J 6 bases, with 12 bases left between them. Germline loops: CDR1 SGHRS, CDR2 YFSETQ. The CDR3 DNA follows: TGCGCCAGCAGGGGAGAGGTGGGTAATTCACCCCTCCACTTT. Translating gives CASRGEVGNSPLHF.

The DNA of the CDR3 is TGTGCCAGCACGACAGGGGAGGGCTCCTACGAGCAGTACGTC. Translation: CASTTGEGSYEQYV. The rearrangement links TRBV27 to TRBJ2-7, with a weak D call TRBD1 (8 bases). Germline CDR1 reads MNHEY; CDR2 reads SMNVEV (reference sequence). Trimming cost V 7 bases and J 0 bases, with 13 bases left between them. This CDR3 region has 14 residues.

The V gene is TRBV6-6, the J gene TRBJ2-7; D could derive from TRBD1 or TRBD2 (5 bases each). The CDR3 has 13 amino acids. Germline CDR1 reads MNHNY; CDR2 reads SVGAGI (reference sequence). V was clipped by 6 bases and J by 5 bases, with 14 bases between them. The CDR3 here is CASRPTQGHEQYF. As DNA, the CDR3 is TGTGCCAGCAGACCGACTCAGGGACACGAGCAGTACTTC.

About this clone: The conserved phenylalanine or tryptophan normally closing the CDR3 is absent here, so this likely arose from a read error. The genes are TRBV7-9 and TRBJ2-7; D gene ambiguous. The CDR3 loop spans 12 amino acids. Trimming left V 2 bases short and J 4 bases short, with 6 bases between. Germline V gene lookup returns CDR1 SEHNR and CDR2 FQNEAQ (reference sequence). For the CDR3, the DNA is TGTGCCAGCAGCTTAATAGGGTACGAGCAGTACTCC. As protein: CASSLIGYEQYS.

This rearrangement joins TRBV9 to TRBJ1-1, with TRBD1 identical over 8 bases. Unmatched junction bases numbered 2, after V lost 4 bases and J lost 3 bases. This CDR3 has 13 residues. The germline CDR1 and CDR2 sequences are SGDLS and YYNGEE. CDR3 DNA sequence: TGTGCCAGCAGCACGGGACAGGACACTGAAGCTTTCTTT. Translating gives CASSTGQDTEAFF.

This clone was detected a few times. This rearrangement joins TRBV9 to TRBJ2-5, with 8 bases matching TRBD1. V gave up 6 bases and J gave up 2 bases; unmatched junction bases: 6. CDR1 SGDLS and CDR2 YYNGEE come from the germline V gene. The CDR3 runs to 14 residues. CDR3 region: CASTTGGWQETQYF. DNA of the CDR3: TGTGCCAGCACAACAGGGGGGTGGCAAGAGACCCAGTACTTC.

The chain joins TRBV14 to TRBJ2-1; D gene uncertain. The V end was cut by 1 base, the J end by 6 bases, with 7 bases between. This CDR3 is built from 13 residues. CDR1 is SGHDN and CDR2 is FVKESK in the germline V gene. The CDR3 bases are TGTGCCAGCAGCCAAGCCCGAGGCAATGAGCAGTTCTTC. This sequence encodes CASSQARGNEQFF.

The chain joins TRBV7-6 to TRBJ1-1; 10 nucleotides agree with TRBD1. CDR1 is SGHVS, CDR2 FNYEAQ, per germline. The length of the CDR3 is 15 residues. The J segment lost 3 bases and the V segment lost 3 bases, leaving 4 bases of the junction unmatched. This chain's CDR3 is CASSFRQGADTEAFF. The CDR3 DNA follows: TGTGCCAGCAGCTTTCGACAGGGGGCTGACACTGAAGCTTTCTTT.

The CDR3 nucleotides are TGTGCCAGCAGGTCAGGAGCCCAGGATGAAAAACTGTTTTTT. This translates into CASRSGAQDEKLFF. V is TRBV6-1 and J is TRBJ1-4, with D unresolved. Looked up from germline, CDR1 is MNHNS and CDR2 is SASEGT. This CDR3 contains 14 residues. The V end lost 6 bases, the J end lost 6 bases, and 14 bases lay between the germline ends.

The chain is built from TRBV10-1 and TRBJ2-1; possible D gene TRBD1, 5 bases. CDR1 and CDR2 from the germline V gene are WNHNN and SYGVQD (reference sequence). Trimming removed 0 bases from V and 6 bases from J, with 9 bases in between. The CDR3 has 14 residues. The CDR3 coding sequence is TGCGCCAGCAGTGAGTCAGCAGGGATCAATGAGCAGTTCTTC. It is translated as CASSESAGINEQFF.